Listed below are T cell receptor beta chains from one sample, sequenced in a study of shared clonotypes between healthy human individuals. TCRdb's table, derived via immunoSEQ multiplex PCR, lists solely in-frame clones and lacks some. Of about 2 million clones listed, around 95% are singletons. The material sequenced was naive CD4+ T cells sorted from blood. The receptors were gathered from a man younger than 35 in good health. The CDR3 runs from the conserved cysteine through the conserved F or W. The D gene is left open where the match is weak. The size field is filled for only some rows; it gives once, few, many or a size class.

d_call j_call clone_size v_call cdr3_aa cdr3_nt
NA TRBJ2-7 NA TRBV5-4 CASSSAGAQEQYF TGTGCCAGCAGCTCCGCGGGGGCCCAAGAGCAGTACTTC
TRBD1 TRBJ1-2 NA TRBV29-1 CSVADRGNYGYTF TGCAGCGTTGCCGACAGGGGGAACTATGGCTACACCTTC
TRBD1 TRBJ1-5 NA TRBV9 CASSVPGTDHSNQPQHF TGTGCCAGCAGCGTCCCCGGGACAGACCATTCCAATCAGCCCCAGCATTTT
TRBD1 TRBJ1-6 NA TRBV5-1 CASRLQGGDYNSPLHF TGCGCCAGCAGATTACAGGGGGGAGATTATAATTCACCCCTCCACTTT
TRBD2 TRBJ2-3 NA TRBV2 CASRRTSGGAGDTQYF TGTGCCAGCAGGAGGACTAGCGGGGGGGCCGGAGATACGCAGTATTTT
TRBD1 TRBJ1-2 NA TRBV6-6 CASSLHGQGDAGYTF TGTGCCAGCAGCCTCCACGGACAGGGGGATGCTGGCTACACCTTC
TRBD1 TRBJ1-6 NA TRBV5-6 CASSLRGTGASPLHF TGTGCCAGCAGCTTGAGGGGGACAGGCGCCTCACCCCTCCACTTT
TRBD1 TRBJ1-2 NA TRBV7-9 CASSYPGQGVYGYTF TGTGCCAGCAGCTATCCGGGACAGGGTGTTTATGGCTACACCTTC
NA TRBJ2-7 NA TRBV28 CASDTTGNPYEQYF TGTGCCAGCGATACCACAGGGAACCCCTACGAGCAGTACTTC
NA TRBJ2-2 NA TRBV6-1 CASSWEVSTGELFF TGTGCCAGCAGTTGGGAAGTTAGTACCGGGGAGCTGTTTTTT
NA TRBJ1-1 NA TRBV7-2 CASSFSADTEAFF TGTGCCAGCAGCTTCAGTGCGGACACTGAAGCTTTCTTT
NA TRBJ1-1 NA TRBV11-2 CAITTNSMNTEAFF TGTGCCATCACCACAAATTCGATGAACACTGAAGCTTTCTTT
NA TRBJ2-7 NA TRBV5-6 CASSLASLRTYEQYF TGTGCCAGCAGCTTAGCGTCCTTACGTACCTACGAGCAGTACTTC
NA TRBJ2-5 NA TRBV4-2 CASSQAIGDPNQETQYF TGTGCCAGCAGCCAAGCTATCGGGGACCCTAACCAAGAGACCCAGTACTTC
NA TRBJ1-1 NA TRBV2 CATQSDGLNTEAFF TGTGCCACCCAGTCGGACGGACTGAACACTGAAGCTTTCTTT
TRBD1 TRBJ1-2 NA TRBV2 CASSGDRATLGYGYTF TGTGCCAGCAGTGGGGACAGGGCCACCTTGGGCTATGGCTACACCTTC
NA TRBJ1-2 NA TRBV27 CASSPSGMNGYTF TGTGCCAGCAGTCCATCCGGGATGAATGGCTACACCTTC
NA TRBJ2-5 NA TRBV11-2 CASSLGRFGTQYF TGTGCCAGCAGCTTAGGGAGGTTTGGGACCCAGTACTTC
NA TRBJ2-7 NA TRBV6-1 CASSALGVPYF TGTGCCAGCAGTGCCCTTGGGGTGCCGTACTTC
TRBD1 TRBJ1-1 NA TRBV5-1 CASSRSTGEAEAFF TGCGCCAGCAGCAGAAGTACAGGGGAAGCTGAAGCTTTCTTT
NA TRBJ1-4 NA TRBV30 CALQGPNEKLFF TGTGCCTTACAGGGCCCTAATGAAAAACTGTTTTTT
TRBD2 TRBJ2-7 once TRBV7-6 CASSFREGYSYEQYF TGTGCCAGCAGCTTCCGGGAGGGTTACTCCTACGAGCAGTACTTC
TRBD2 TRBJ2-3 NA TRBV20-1 CSARVAGGQYF TGCAGTGCTAGGGTAGCGGGGGGGCAGTATTTT
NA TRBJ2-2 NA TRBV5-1 CASSYNTGELFF TGCGCCAGCAGCTACAACACCGGGGAGCTGTTTTTT
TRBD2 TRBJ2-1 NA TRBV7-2 CASSLAPGLAGSSYNEQFF TGTGCCAGCAGCTTAGCTCCGGGACTAGCGGGGAGCTCCTACAATGAGCAGTTCTTC
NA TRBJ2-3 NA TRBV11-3 CASSPEQGRGTDTQYF TGTGCCAGCAGCCCCGAACAGGGAAGAGGCACAGATACGCAGTATTTT
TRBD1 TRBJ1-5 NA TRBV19 CASTPRGQPPNQPQHF TGTGCCAGTACCCCAAGGGGGCAACCGCCCAATCAGCCCCAGCATTTT
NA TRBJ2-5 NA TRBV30 CAWKEATETQYF TGTGCCTGGAAAGAAGCAACCGAGACCCAGTACTTC
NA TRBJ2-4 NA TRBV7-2 CASSLGPSVQYF TGTGCCAGCAGCTTAGGACCTAGCGTTCAGTACTTC
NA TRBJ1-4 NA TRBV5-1 CASSPLGGGNEKLFF TGCGCCAGCAGCCCGTTGGGGGGCGGGAATGAAAAACTGTTTTTT
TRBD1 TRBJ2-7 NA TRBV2 CASSVLGQGLEQYF TGTGCCAGCAGTGTCTTGGGACAGGGTCTCGAGCAGTACTTC
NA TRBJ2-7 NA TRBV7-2 CASSLDVLGRQYF TGTGCCAGCAGCTTAGATGTTCTGGGCAGGCAGTACTTC
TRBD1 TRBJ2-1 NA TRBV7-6 CASSPTGGNEQFF TGTGCCAGCAGCCCGACAGGGGGCAATGAGCAGTTCTTC
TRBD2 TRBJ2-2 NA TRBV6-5 CASRRLAGTGELFF TGTGCCAGCAGACGACTAGCTGGCACCGGGGAGCTGTTTTTT
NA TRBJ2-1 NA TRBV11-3 CASSITDEQFF TGTGCCAGCAGCATCACGGATGAGCAGTTCTTC
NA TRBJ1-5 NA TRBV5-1 CASSLAGDGQPQHF TGCGCCAGCAGCTTGGCCGGGGACGGCCAGCCCCAGCATTTT